These 19 T cell receptor beta chains originate from one sample sequenced in a study of shared clonotypes between healthy human individuals. Clones were sequenced by immunoSEQ multiplex PCR, and TCRdb holds only the in-frame ones, with some missing. The sample has 2,500,000 or so clones, roughly 92% seen once; the top ten hold approximately 0.41%. The sequencing input was naive CD4+ T cells from PBMCs. The subset here: CD45RA+ positively selected. These receptors were taken from a man aged 18 to 29 in good health. Some clones in this sample may be carry-over from other donors' samples.

The chain couples TRBV15 to TRBJ1-3; TRBD1 aligns across 8 bases. V gave up 1 base and J gave up 1 base; unmatched junction bases: 3. CDR1 and CDR2 from the germline V gene are LNHNV and YYDKDF (reference sequence). The CDR3 is 16 amino acids. This chain's CDR3 is CATSRGGQGSGNTIYF. The CDR3 bases are TGTGCCACCAGCAGAGGTGGACAGGGATCTGGAAACACCATATATTTT.

V usage is TRBV18 and J usage is TRBJ2-5, with TRBD1 matching over 7 bases. V was pared by 3 bases and J by 1 base, with 5 bases of the junction left unmatched. This CDR3 region has 15 residues. Germline CDR1 is KGHSH and CDR2 is LQKENI. In nucleotides, the CDR3 is TGTGCCAGCTCACCTTTTAAGGGGGCCCAAGAGACCCAGTACTTC. Protein: CASSPFKGAQETQYF.

V usage is TRBV6-5 and J usage is TRBJ2-1, with TRBD1 identical over 8 bases. Germline CDR1 MNHEY, CDR2 SVGAGI. The CDR3 runs 14 residues. Trimming removed 4 bases from V and 7 bases from J; junction bases left unmatched: 6. CDR3 sequence: CASSSRTGTNEQFF. In nucleotides, the CDR3 is TGTGCCAGCAGTTCCCGGACAGGGACGAATGAGCAGTTCTTC.

The chain couples TRBV19 to TRBJ1-5; no definite D call. Per the germline V gene, CDR1 is LNHDA and CDR2 is SQIVND (reference sequence). The CDR3 extends over 17 amino acids. V was trimmed by 6 bases and J by 2 bases, leaving 20 bases between them. CDR3 in DNA: TGTGCCAGTAGACCCTCGCTGGGCGGGTGGGGCAATCAGCCCCAGCATTTT. Protein sequence: CASRPSLGGWGNQPQHF.

The chain joins TRBV19 to TRBJ1-2; a possible D gene is TRBD1 (6 bases). Germline CDR1 reads LNHDA; CDR2 reads SQIVND (reference sequence). Trimming removed 5 bases at V and 4 bases at J, with 11 bases between. The CDR3 has 13 residues. The CDR3 protein is CASSYRATYGYTF. The CDR3 bases are TGTGCCAGTAGTTACAGGGCTACCTATGGCTACACCTTC. Together with reference TRBV19 and TRBJ1-2, the CDR3 gives the full variable domain: DGGITQSPKYLFRKEGQNVTLSCEQNLNHDAMYWYRQDPGQGLRLIYYSQIVNDFQKGDIAEGYSVSREKKESFPLTVTSAQKNPTAFYLCASSYRATYGYTFGSGTRLTVV.

CDR3 DNA sequence: TGTGCCAGCAGCTCCCAGCGGGACAGCTATGGCTACACCTTC. Its translation is CASSSQRDSYGYTF. V usage is TRBV7-9 and J usage is TRBJ1-2; 7 positions match TRBD1. V was pared by 4 bases and J by 4 bases, with 6 bases of the junction left unmatched. The CDR3 is 14 residues long. Germline V gene lookup returns CDR1 SEHNR and CDR2 FQNEAQ (reference sequence).

The chain has TRBV7-2 and TRBJ2-7, with D uncertain. Trimming took 0 bases from V and 5 from J, leaving 8 bases between them. Germline CDR1 reads SGHTA; CDR2 reads FQGNSA. This CDR3 has 13 residues. The CDR3, as DNA: TGTGCCAGCAGCTTAGCTTGGGGAAACGAGCAGTACTTC. It yields the protein CASSLAWGNEQYF. Drawing the rest from reference TRBV7-2 and TRBJ2-7, the complete variable domain is GAGVSQSPSNKVTEKGKDVELRCDPISGHTALYWYRQSLGQGLEFLIYFQGNSAPDKSGLPSDRFSAERTGGSVSTLTIQRTQQEDSAVYLCASSLAWGNEQYFGPGTRLTVT.

The chain recombines TRBV28 with TRBJ2-5; TRBD2 agrees at 7 bases. Trimming removed 5 bases from V and 0 bases from J; junction bases left unmatched: 6. This CDR3 comprises 15 residues. The germline gives CDR1 MDHEN, CDR2 SYDVKM. Here the CDR3 reads CASSQAGIYQETQYF. In nucleotides, the CDR3 is TGTGCCAGCAGTCAAGCGGGAATCTACCAAGAGACCCAGTACTTC.

This chain connects TRBV5-1 to TRBJ2-1; possibly TRBD1 for D (5 bases). Trimming cost V 1 base and J 3 bases, with 11 bases left between them. This CDR3 has 15 amino acids. The germline gives CDR1 SGHRS, CDR2 YFSETQ. CDR3 sequence reads: CASSLLGVNYNEQFF. CDR3 sequence (DNA): TGCGCCAGCAGCTTGCTAGGGGTTAACTACAATGAGCAGTTCTTC.

CDR3 sequence: CASSRGTGDGDTEAFF. The DNA of the CDR3 is TGCGCCAGCAGCAGGGGGACAGGGGATGGGGACACTGAAGCTTTCTTT. The chain recombines TRBV5-1 with TRBJ1-1, with 10 bases lining up with TRBD1. CDR1 and CDR2 (germline): SGHRS, YFSETQ. The CDR3 loop spans 16 amino acids. V lost 4 bases and J lost 3; bases outside the gene matches: 9.

This rearrangement joins TRBV28 to TRBJ2-6; D is possibly TRBD1 (5 bases). The germline CDR1 and CDR2 sequences are MDHEN and SYDVKM. This CDR3 region has 15 residues. Trimming removed 7 bases from V and 3 bases from J, with 13 bases in between. This chain's CDR3 is CASNWAGLGANVLTF. DNA of the CDR3: TGTGCCAGCAATTGGGCAGGGCTTGGGGCCAACGTCCTGACTTTC.

This chain connects TRBV27 to TRBJ2-7; 8 bases map to TRBD2. Germline CDR1 reads MNHEY; CDR2 reads SMNVEV (reference sequence). This CDR3 has 16 residues. The J segment lost 5 bases and the V segment lost 3 bases, leaving 12 bases of the junction unmatched. The CDR3 reads CASSFLPGLEGHEQYF. Written as DNA, the CDR3 is TGTGCCAGCAGTTTTCTTCCGGGACTAGAGGGGCACGAGCAGTACTTC.

Notes on this clone: This CDR3 is also generated by other DNA sequences in the sample. The rearrangement links TRBV5-6 to TRBJ1-1; D is possibly TRBD1 (5 bases). Germline loops: CDR1 SGHDT, CDR2 YYEEEE. The CDR3 totals 14 residues. V gave up 1 base and J gave up 5 bases, with 12 bases separating them. The CDR3 DNA reads as TGTGCCAGCAGCTTGAACAGGCGGAGGACTGAAGCTTTCTTT. It yields the protein CASSLNRRRTEAFF.

The chain couples TRBV20-1 to TRBJ2-3; tentatively, D is TRBD2 (5 bases). The germline CDR1 and CDR2 sequences are DFQATT and SNEGSKA (reference sequence). The CDR3 extends over 10 amino acids. DNA of the CDR3: TGCAGCGCCGGAGGCGGGCCGCAGTATTTT. It encodes CSAGGGPQYF.

This clone was recorded only once. The J gene is TRBJ2-7, the V gene TRBV27; 8 nucleotides agree with TRBD2. Germline V gene lookup returns CDR1 MNHEY and CDR2 SMNVEV (reference sequence). V was clipped by 5 bases and J by 0 bases; unmatched bases: 9. The CDR3 is 16 residues long. The CDR3 nucleotides read TGTGCCAGCAGTCGACAAGCGGGAGTCAGCTCCTACGAGCAGTACTTC. It yields the protein CASSRQAGVSSYEQYF.

This chain connects TRBV30 to TRBJ2-2; TRBD2 agrees at 12 bases. Germline V gives CDR1 GTSNPN, CDR2 SVGIG (reference sequence). The CDR3 length is 15 residues. The trim removed 0 bases at V and 9 bases at J, leaving 5 bases unmatched. The CDR3 DNA reads TGTGCCTGGAGTGTACCACTAGCGGGAGGTTGGGAGCTGTTTTTT. Protein sequence: CAWSVPLAGGWELFF.

Comments on this clone: The same CDR3 can be traced to other DNA sequences in this sample. This chain links TRBV7-2 with TRBJ1-2, with D uncertain. Germline CDR1 and CDR2: SGHTA and FQGNSA. The CDR3 is made up of 12 amino acids. With 1 base removed from V and 1 base from J, the gap between germline ends came to 1 base. CDR3 sequence (DNA): TGTGCCAGCAGCTTAGTTAACTATGGCTACACCTTC. This gives the protein CASSLVNYGYTF.

This clone turned up a few times. The V gene is TRBV7-2, the J gene TRBJ1-3; 7 positions match TRBD1. Germline V gives CDR1 SGHTA, CDR2 FQGNSA. Losses at the gene ends were 5 bases for V and 0 bases for J; bases not matched to a gene: 7. The CDR3 consists of 16 residues. CDR3 coding DNA: TGTGCCAGCAGCCCCCGGGGGACAGCCTCTGGAAACACCATATATTTT. This gives the protein CASSPRGTASGNTIYF.

V usage is TRBV7-2 and J usage is TRBJ2-7; D possibly uses TRBD1 or TRBD2 (5 bases each). The CDR3 has 16 amino acids. The germline V gene has CDR1 SGHTA and CDR2 FQGNSA. The V end was cut by 1 base, the J end by 4 bases, with 17 bases between. The CDR3 loop reads CASSLVGRRQRYEQYF. CDR3 nucleotides: TGTGCCAGCAGCTTAGTGGGTCGCCGACAGCGGTACGAGCAGTACTTC.